This T cell receptor (beta chain) was sequenced during a study of PD-1 blockade in classical Hodgkin lymphoma. Study conclusions and caveats: As was reported, newly diagnosed patients showed lower baseline TCR diversity than healthy donors did. CD4+ TCR diversity rose significantly by C4D1, and CD8+ TCR diversity did not. Before treatment, complete responders showed about the same diversity as newly diagnosed patients.

Comment on this clone: Its antigen is undetermined.

Following autologous stem cell transplantation, relapse occurred in every patient, and exposure to brentuximab vedotin varied. Magnetic negative selection of thawed PBMCs was the method by which CD4+ T cells were purified. Data came from immunoSEQ multiplex PCR; TCRdb stores just in-frame clones and leaves some out. The data show tens of thousands of clones, roughly 87% seen once. Trimming left V 4 bases short and J 0 bases short, with 9 bases between. This CDR3 region has 13 residues. In germline, CDR1 is SQVTM, CDR2 ANQGSEA. The chain carries TRBV29-1 and TRBJ1-1, with unresolved D. This sequence was found in a human donor with classical Hodgkin lymphoma. Source: CD4+ T cells from blood, taken at baseline. The CDR3 nucleotides are TGCAGCGTTGGCGGGCAGCTGAACACTGAAGCTTTCTTT. Translating it yields CSVGGQLNTEAFF.